The 31 T cell receptor beta chains given below trace back to one sample, sequenced in a study of T cell repertoires in cytomegalovirus infection. A single record per CDR3 protein comes from TCRdb applying MiXCR to the reads. The data contain 900,000 to 950,000 distinct CDR3 sequences, approximately 33% of them singletons. These TCRs' antigens remain unknown. The source was cultured CD8+ T cells from PBMCs, collected from culture after CMV antigen stimulation. Every receptor here comes from a human donor in good health (CMV status not recorded). Some clones in this sample may be carry-over from other donors' samples.

The chain recombines TRBV27 with TRBJ2-7; D perhaps matches TRBD1 (6 bases). V was trimmed by 4 bases and J by 6 bases, leaving 16 bases between them. Germline values: CDR1 MNHEY, CDR2 SMNVEV (reference sequence). The CDR3 consists of 14 residues. The CDR3 is CASSYHRTASEQYV. The CDR3 nucleotides are TGTGCCAGCAGTTACCATCGGACAGCTAGCGAGCAGTACGTC.

Comments on this clonotype: A much larger clone sits a single nucleotide away, making a read error possible. The chain couples TRBV20-1 to TRBJ1-5; D is possibly TRBD1 (5 bases). The germline V gene encodes CDR1 DFQATT and CDR2 SNEGSKA (reference sequence). There are 15 residues in the CDR3. Trimming removed 5 bases at V and 2 bases at J, with 16 bases between. The CDR3 coding sequence is TGCAGTGCTCGAAAGGGGATGGAGTGCAATCAGCCCCAGCATTTT. This codes for CSARKGMECNQPQHF.

The V gene is TRBV20-1, the J gene TRBJ2-1; D gene unclear. CDR1 and CDR2 from the germline V gene are DFQATT and SNEGSKA (reference sequence). The CDR3 runs 14 residues. V lost 6 bases, J lost 0 bases, and 12 bases lay in between. In DNA form, the CDR3 reads TGCAGTGCGCAAAACTATGCCTCCTACAATGAGCAGTTCTTC. Translated: CSAQNYASYNEQFF.

This clonotype was counted only a few times. The chain combines TRBV7-9 with TRBJ1-1, with D possibly TRBD1 on 6 matching bases. Deletions cut 1 base from V and 3 bases from J, with 15 bases between. Germline V CDR1 and CDR2: SEHNR, FQNEAQ (reference sequence). The CDR3 runs to 16 residues. This chain's CDR3 is CASSLVQGPWDTEAFF. The CDR3 DNA is TGTGCCAGCAGCTTAGTACAGGGACCATGGGACACTGAAGCTTTCTTT.

This clonotype was recorded a few times. The chain is built from TRBV19 and TRBJ1-2; 7 positions agree with TRBD1. The CDR3 spans 14 residues. The germline CDR1 and CDR2 sequences are LNHDA and SQIVND (reference sequence). Germline trimming cut 7 bases from V and 0 bases from J; bases unmatched to any gene: 5. CDR3: CASIGDRTNYGYTF. CDR3 DNA: TGTGCCAGTATAGGGGACAGAACTAACTATGGCTACACCTTC.

This clonotype appeared many times. V usage is TRBV7-2 and J usage is TRBJ1-4, with D perhaps TRBD1 (5 bases). The CDR3 spans 19 residues. Germline lookup yields CDR1 SGHTA and CDR2 FQGNSA. With 6 bases removed from V and 0 bases from J, the gap between germline ends came to 23 bases. CDR3 region: CASSPTLLGRVSTNEKLFF. The CDR3 bases are TGTGCCAGCAGTCCAACCTTACTGGGCAGGGTTTCAACTAATGAAAAACTGTTTTTT.

The CDR3 bases are TGTGCCAGCAGTGAGCGGGGGTCCTATGGCTACACCTTC. Translating gives CASSERGSYGYTF. The rearrangement links TRBV6-1 to TRBJ1-2, with D possibly TRBD1 on 5 matching bases. This CDR3 has 13 amino acids. The V and J ends lost 3 bases and 4 bases respectively, with 9 bases between them. The germline gives CDR1 MNHNS, CDR2 SASEGT.

This clonotype was detected many times. The V call is TRBV7-2, the J call TRBJ2-2; 8 nucleotides match TRBD2. The CDR3 consists of 16 residues. Germline V gives CDR1 SGHTA, CDR2 FQGNSA. V dropped 3 bases and J dropped 4; count of bases not matched to a gene: 7. CDR3 coding DNA: TGTGCCAGCAGCTTTAACAGCGGGGGCTTCACCGGGGAGCTGTTTTTT. This codes for CASSFNSGGFTGELFF.

This clonotype was recorded a few times. The chain uses TRBV14 and TRBJ1-6, with D hard to call. The CDR3 consists of 16 residues. The V gene lost 0 bases and the J gene lost 8 bases, with 14 bases spanning the gap. The germline V gene has CDR1 SGHDN and CDR2 FVKESK. CDR3 region: CASSQDISFGYSPLHF. For the CDR3, the DNA is TGTGCCAGCAGCCAAGATATAAGTTTTGGGTATTCACCCCTCCACTTT.

This clonotype turned up a few times. The CDR3 loop is CASRKGQNNEQFF. CDR3 sequence (DNA): TGCGCCAGCAGAAAAGGACAAAACAATGAGCAGTTCTTC. The rearrangement links TRBV5-1 to TRBJ2-1; D possibly corresponds to TRBD1 (5 bases). This CDR3 has 13 amino acids. Germline CDR1 is SGHRS and CDR2 is YFSETQ. Trimming shortened V by 5 bases and J by 5 bases, and 11 bases separated the two germline ends. Based on the CDR3 plus reference TRBV5-1 and TRBJ2-1, the full variable domain is KAGVTQTPRYLIKTRGQQVTLSCSPISGHRSVSWYQQTPGQGLQFLFEYFSETQRNKGNFPGRFSGRQFSNSRSEMNVSTLELGDSALYLCASRKGQNNEQFFGPGTRLTVL.

This clonotype has a handful of counts. The rearrangement links TRBV10-3 to TRBJ2-5; 8 bases line up with TRBD1. Germline trimming cut 11 bases from V and 1 base from J; bases unmatched to any gene: 6. CDR3 length: 13 residues. Per the germline V gene, CDR1 is ENHRY and CDR2 is SYGVKD. This CDR3 is CAVRDRPQETQYF. As DNA, the CDR3 is TGTGCCGTTCGGGACAGGCCCCAAGAGACCCAGTACTTC.

V is TRBV6-5 and J is TRBJ2-1, with D perhaps matching TRBD1 or TRBD2 (7 bases each). Per germline, CDR1 MNHEY and CDR2 SVGAGI. Deletions cut 5 bases from V and 7 bases from J, with 21 bases between. The CDR3 loop spans 16 amino acids. CDR3 in amino acids: CASSRARAGGENEQFF. The CDR3 DNA reads as TGTGCCAGCAGTCGGGCCCGGGCAGGGGGGGAAAATGAGCAGTTCTTC.

The chain joins TRBV4-2 to TRBJ2-1; perhaps TRBD2 as D (5 bases). Germline V lookup: CDR1 LGHNA, CDR2 YNFKEQ. There are 15 residues in the CDR3. The germline V and J ends were trimmed by 7 bases and 4 bases, with 17 bases remaining between them. The CDR3 loop reads CASTYKPRGYNEQFF. DNA for the CDR3: TGTGCCAGCACTTATAAGCCCCGAGGGTACAATGAGCAGTTCTTC.

The rearrangement uses TRBV25-1 and TRBJ2-5, with TRBD1 identical over 7 bases. The CDR3 extends over 16 amino acids. J was trimmed by 4 bases and V by 3 bases; bases with no gene match: 11. The germline gives CDR1 MGHDK, CDR2 SYGVNS. CDR3 protein: CASSDVTGVLGETQYF. The CDR3 DNA is TGTGCCAGCAGTGATGTCACAGGGGTCCTCGGAGAGACCCAGTACTTC.

The sample holds a few counts of this clonotype. The gene calls are TRBV19 and TRBJ1-4; D is possibly TRBD1 (5 bases). Trimming removed 0 bases at V and 8 bases at J, with 7 bases between. This CDR3 is built from 13 residues. Looked up from germline, CDR1 is LNHDA and CDR2 is SQIVND (reference sequence). CDR3 residues: CASSIDWDEKLFF. CDR3 bases: TGTGCCAGTAGTATAGATTGGGACGAAAAACTGTTTTTT.

The chain uses TRBV12-3 or TRBV12-4 and TRBJ2-3; D could derive from TRBD1 or TRBD2 (5 bases each). This CDR3 comprises 16 residues. V was clipped by 7 bases and J by 7 bases, with 24 bases between them. This CDR3 reads CASTPPGPEMLNTQYF. Written as DNA, the CDR3 is TGTGCCAGCACCCCCCCGGGACCGGAGATGTTGAATACGCAGTATTTT.

This clonotype was observed many times. The chain employs TRBV7-6 and TRBJ2-2; D is undetermined. Deletions cut 2 bases from V and 0 bases from J, with 4 bases between. The V gene's germline CDR1 is SGHVS and CDR2 FNYEAQ. The length of the CDR3 is 14 residues. Here the CDR3 reads CASSLYTNTGELFF. CDR3 coding DNA: TGTGCCAGCAGCTTATATACGAACACCGGGGAGCTGTTTTTT.

The gene calls are TRBV10-3 and TRBJ2-7; 12 nucleotides line up with TRBD2. Germline CDR1 ENHRY, CDR2 SYGVKD. The CDR3 runs 17 residues. Trimming removed 6 bases from V and 4 bases from J; junction bases left unmatched: 13. CDR3 residues: CAISYRTSGAGGYEQYF. CDR3 in DNA: TGTGCCATCAGCTATAGGACTAGCGGGGCGGGAGGTTACGAGCAGTACTTC.

This clonotype was counted between two and nine times. The gene calls are TRBV4-1 and TRBJ2-2; D is ambiguous. There are 14 residues in the CDR3. The germline gives CDR1 MGHRA, CDR2 YSYEKL. V was clipped by 0 bases and J by 6 bases, with 8 bases between them. CDR3 protein: CASSQEGQSGELFF. Here the CDR3 DNA reads TGCGCCAGCAGCCAAGAGGGTCAATCCGGGGAGCTGTTTTTT.

On this clonotype: Lacking the conserved final phenylalanine or tryptophan, this CDR3 likely reflects a read error. The genes are TRBV6-1 and TRBJ2-5, with 10 bases identical to TRBD2. Germline CDR1 reads MNHNS; CDR2 reads SASEGT. The CDR3 has 17 amino acids. V gave up 6 bases and J gave up 0 bases; unmatched junction bases: 10. Written as DNA, the CDR3 is TGTGCCAGCAGCAGCGGGGGGGAGGTGAGGGACCAAGAGACCCAGTACATC. Protein product: CASSSGGEVRDQETQYI.

CDR3 sequence reads: CASTAGTVNTEAFF. Here the CDR3 DNA reads TGTGCCAGCACCGCCGGGACAGTGAACACTGAAGCTTTCTTT. This rearrangement joins TRBV7-6 to TRBJ1-1, with 7 bases aligning to TRBD1. The CDR3 totals 14 residues. The J segment lost 0 bases and the V segment lost 7 bases, leaving 5 bases of the junction unmatched. Germline loops: CDR1 SGHVS, CDR2 FNYEAQ.

V and J are TRBV6-6 and TRBJ1-2; D might be TRBD1 (5 bases). Trimming took 7 bases from V and 6 from J, leaving 18 bases between them. This CDR3 spans 14 amino acids. The V gene's germline CDR1 is MNHNY and CDR2 SVGAGI (reference sequence). The CDR3, as DNA: TGTGCCAGCAACCCCCAGGGAGGAAGGGATGGCTACACCTTC. Translation: CASNPQGGRDGYTF.

This chain links TRBV7-6 with TRBJ2-1, with 8 bases lining up with TRBD2. V shed 1 base and J 7 bases; nucleotides not matched to a gene: 9. The germline V gene encodes CDR1 SGHVS and CDR2 FNYEAQ. The CDR3 is 16 amino acids. The CDR3 is CASSLEGHTGGNEQFF. In DNA form, the CDR3 reads TGTGCCAGCAGCTTAGAGGGCCATACGGGGGGGAATGAGCAGTTCTTC.

The chain recombines TRBV7-9 with TRBJ2-1; 10 nucleotides agree with TRBD1. The CDR3 contains 15 residues. Germline V CDR1 and CDR2: SEHNR, FQNEAQ (reference sequence). The V and J ends lost 4 bases and 10 bases, in that order; junction bases with no gene match: 10. CDR3 region: CASSWWDRGMWEQFF. Written as DNA, the CDR3 is TGTGCCAGCAGCTGGTGGGACAGGGGTATGTGGGAGCAGTTCTTC.

V usage is TRBV2 and J usage is TRBJ1-5; D remains ambiguous. The germline V and J ends were trimmed by 7 bases and 5 bases, with 6 bases remaining between them. Germline values: CDR1 SNHLY, CDR2 FYNNEI. The CDR3 totals 11 residues. The CDR3, as DNA: TGTGCCAGCATGAGGGATCAGCCCCAGCATTTT. This encodes CASMRDQPQHF.

This clonotype was recorded a few times. The chain couples TRBV6-6 to TRBJ1-5, with TRBD1 as a possible D gene (5 bases). The CDR3 covers 16 residues. V gave up 2 bases and J gave up 0 bases, with 11 bases separating them. Germline loops: CDR1 MNHNY, CDR2 SVGAGI (reference sequence). The chain's CDR3 is CASSYASRDSNQPQHF. In DNA form, the CDR3 reads TGTGCCAGCAGTTACGCCTCCAGGGATAGCAATCAGCCCCAGCATTTT.

V gene TRBV27 combines with J gene TRBJ2-6; D not certain. This CDR3 is built from 18 residues. V gave up 5 bases and J gave up 0 bases, with 17 bases separating them. Looked up from germline, CDR1 is MNHEY and CDR2 is SMNVEV (reference sequence). CDR3 in amino acids: CASSPVPSISSGANVLTF. The CDR3 DNA reads as TGTGCCAGCAGTCCCGTCCCCTCTATCTCCTCTGGGGCCAACGTCCTGACTTTC.

This clonotype has at least ten counts. CDR3 sequence reads: CASSPGRPGGGLFF. CDR3 DNA: TGTGCCAGCAGTCCCGGAAGGCCCGGAGGGGGTTTGTTTTTT. The chain couples TRBV7-6 to TRBJ1-4, with TRBD1 as a possible D gene (6 bases). Trimming shortened V by 6 bases and J by 15 bases, and 23 bases separated the two germline ends. Per germline, CDR1 SGHVS and CDR2 FNYEAQ. This CDR3 is 14 amino acids long.

V is TRBV27 and J is TRBJ2-5, with unresolved D. The CDR3 is made up of 13 amino acids. Trimming took 1 base from V and 2 from J, leaving 5 bases between them. Germline assignment: CDR1 MNHEY and CDR2 SMNVEV (reference sequence). CDR3 residues: CASSLWKQETQYF. The CDR3 region has the DNA TGTGCCAGCAGTTTATGGAAGCAAGAGACCCAGTACTTC.

The V call is TRBV5-6, the J call TRBJ2-1; tentatively, D is TRBD2 (6 bases). The V end was cut by 1 base, the J end by 0 bases, with 14 bases between. The CDR3 loop spans 17 amino acids. Germline V gives CDR1 SGHDT, CDR2 YYEEEE. CDR3 sequence: CASSLRRVVSSYNEQFF. The CDR3 coding sequence is TGTGCCAGCAGCTTGAGGAGGGTTGTTTCCTCCTACAATGAGCAGTTCTTC.

The rearrangement links TRBV27 to TRBJ1-5, with D maybe TRBD1 (5 bases). The ends were cut back, 0 bases at V and 6 bases at J, with 12 bases in the middle. CDR1 is MNHEY, CDR2 SMNVEV, per germline (reference sequence). The CDR3 loop spans 15 amino acids. DNA of the CDR3: TGTGCCAGCAGTTTATCGAGATCAGGGTTTCAGCCCCAGCATTTT. Protein: CASSLSRSGFQPQHF.